The 9 T cell receptor beta chains presented below share a single source sample, sequenced in a study of blood T cell repertoires in COVID-19. Only in-frame clones appear in the TCRdb table, and some are missing; sequencing was by immunoSEQ multiplex PCR. The sample yields 200,000 to 300,000 clones, roughly 86% seen once. Sequenced sample: PBMCs or T cells enriched from blood (not recorded which). Source of these receptors: a woman in her late teens or twenties who had recovered from COVID-19.

The chain uses TRBV5-1 and TRBJ2-5; TRBD2 matches at 9 bases. The CDR3 runs to 16 residues. Germline loops: CDR1 SGHRS, CDR2 YFSETQ. The V and J ends lost 2 bases and 1 base, in that order; junction bases with no gene match: 6. The CDR3 here is CASSFSGRGIQETQYF. CDR3 coding DNA: TGCGCCAGCAGCTTTAGCGGGAGAGGGATCCAAGAGACCCAGTACTTC.

This clone was seen a handful of times. The chain combines TRBV15 with TRBJ2-7; 7 bases fit TRBD2. Germline assignment: CDR1 LNHNV and CDR2 YYDKDF (reference sequence). This CDR3 contains 16 residues. V was pared by 5 bases and J by 1 base, with 11 bases of the junction left unmatched. The CDR3 region is CATSGTGTTTSYEQYF. CDR3 nucleotide sequence: TGTGCCACCAGCGGTACCGGGACTACGACTTCCTACGAGCAGTACTTC.

V and J are TRBV19 and TRBJ2-3, with a tentative D call TRBD2 (5 bases). Trimming removed 3 bases from V and 4 bases from J, with 14 bases in between. This CDR3 has 15 amino acids. In germline, CDR1 is LNHDA, CDR2 SQIVND (reference sequence). In nucleotides, the CDR3 is TGTGCCAGTAGTATCCGGACTTATGAGGCAGATACGCAGTATTTT. This codes for CASSIRTYEADTQYF.

The chain is built from TRBV19 and TRBJ1-1; D may be TRBD1 (5 bases). Germline-derived CDR1 and CDR2 are LNHDA and SQIVND (reference sequence). CDR3 length equals 15 residues. V lost 4 bases to trimming and J lost 6 bases, with 18 bases between them. The CDR3 nucleotides read TGTGCCAGTAGTACGGGACTTATTAGGATCGCTGAAGCTTTCTTT. It encodes CASSTGLIRIAEAFF.

V gene TRBV5-1 combines with J gene TRBJ2-1, with 14 bases identical to TRBD2. The CDR3 spans 16 residues. The trim removed 4 bases at V and 7 bases at J, leaving 7 bases unmatched. CDR1 SGHRS and CDR2 YFSETQ come from the germline V gene. The CDR3 loop is CASSIRLAGGPNEQFF. Here the CDR3 DNA reads TGCGCCAGCAGCATCCGACTAGCGGGAGGGCCTAATGAGCAGTTCTTC.

The CDR3 sequence: CASSLARGTGGSYEQYF. The CDR3 region has the DNA TGTGCCAGCAGCTTAGCGAGGGGCACAGGGGGTTCCTACGAGCAGTACTTC. The V gene is TRBV7-2, the J gene TRBJ2-7; 8 bases are a match to TRBD1. CDR3 length: 17 amino acids. The germline V gene encodes CDR1 SGHTA and CDR2 FQGNSA. V trimming: 0 bases; J trimming: 1 base; junction bases outside the gene matches: 8.

The chain carries TRBV2 and TRBJ1-2; the match to TRBD1 covers 10 bases. There are 16 residues in the CDR3. The germline V gene has CDR1 SNHLY and CDR2 FYNNEI. The J segment lost 1 base and the V segment lost 8 bases, leaving 10 bases of the junction unmatched. CDR3 region: CASSTGTGANNYGYTF. CDR3 nucleotides: TGTGCCAGCTCAACCGGGACAGGGGCTAATAACTATGGCTACACCTTC.

The chain uses TRBV19 and TRBJ2-5, with D possibly matching TRBD1 (6 bases). The V end was cut by 2 bases, the J end by 8 bases, with 15 bases between. Germline CDR1 is LNHDA and CDR2 is SQIVND (reference sequence). The CDR3 runs to 14 residues. CDR3 sequence: CASSILGQKRTQYF. CDR3 in DNA: TGTGCCAGTAGTATACTTGGACAGAAGAGAACCCAGTACTTC.

The CDR3 spells CASSSLGGYQETQYF. CDR3 coding DNA: TGTGCCAGCAGTTCACTCGGGGGGTACCAAGAGACCCAGTACTTC. The J gene is TRBJ2-5, the V gene TRBV27; 7 bases are a match to TRBD2. The CDR3 is 15 amino acids. V shed 4 bases, J shed 0 bases, and the junction held 5 bases outside the gene matches. Germline CDR1 reads MNHEY; CDR2 reads SMNVEV (reference sequence).